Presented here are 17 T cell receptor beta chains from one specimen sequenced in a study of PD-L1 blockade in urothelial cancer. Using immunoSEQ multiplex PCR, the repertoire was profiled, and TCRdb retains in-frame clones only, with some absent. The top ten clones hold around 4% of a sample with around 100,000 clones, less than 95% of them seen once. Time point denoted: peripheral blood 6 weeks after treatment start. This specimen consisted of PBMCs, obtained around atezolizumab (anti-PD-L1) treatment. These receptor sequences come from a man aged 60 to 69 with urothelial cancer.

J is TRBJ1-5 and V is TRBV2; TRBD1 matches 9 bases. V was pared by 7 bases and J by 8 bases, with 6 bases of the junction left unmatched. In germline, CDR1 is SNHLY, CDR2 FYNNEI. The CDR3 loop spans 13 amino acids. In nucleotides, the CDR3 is TGTGCCAGCAAAGAACAGGGGGCGAAGCCCCAGCATTTT. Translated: CASKEQGAKPQHF.

This CDR3 reads CASSQVVGGDGYTF. The CDR3 DNA reads TGTGCCAGCAGCCAAGTAGTAGGGGGAGATGGCTACACCTTC. The rearrangement uses TRBV14 and TRBJ1-2; D might be TRBD1 (6 bases). This CDR3 comprises 14 residues. Between the trimmed V and J ends, which lost 1 base and 6 bases, there was a span of 12 bases. Germline V gene data show CDR1 as SGHDN and CDR2 as FVKESK.

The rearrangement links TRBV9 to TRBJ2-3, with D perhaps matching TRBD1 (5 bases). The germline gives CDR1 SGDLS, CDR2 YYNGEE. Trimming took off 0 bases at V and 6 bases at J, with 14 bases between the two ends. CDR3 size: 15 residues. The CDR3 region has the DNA TGTGCCAGCAGCGTAGGGGTCAGGGCTGAGGATACGCAGTATTTT. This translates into CASSVGVRAEDTQYF.

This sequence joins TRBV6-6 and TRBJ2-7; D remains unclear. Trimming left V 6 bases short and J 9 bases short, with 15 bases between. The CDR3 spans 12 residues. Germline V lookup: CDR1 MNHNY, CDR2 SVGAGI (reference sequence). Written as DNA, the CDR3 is TGTGCCAGCAGCCCTATAAAGTCGGTGCAGTACTTC. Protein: CASSPIKSVQYF.

This chain's CDR3 is CASSGQGADQETQYF. DNA for the CDR3: TGTGCCAGTAGTGGGCAGGGCGCTGACCAAGAGACCCAGTACTTC. The chain combines TRBV19 with TRBJ2-5, with D perhaps TRBD1 (5 bases). The ends were cut back, 5 bases at V and 0 bases at J, with 13 bases in the middle. CDR3 length: 15 amino acids. CDR1 and CDR2 from the germline V gene are LNHDA and SQIVND (reference sequence).

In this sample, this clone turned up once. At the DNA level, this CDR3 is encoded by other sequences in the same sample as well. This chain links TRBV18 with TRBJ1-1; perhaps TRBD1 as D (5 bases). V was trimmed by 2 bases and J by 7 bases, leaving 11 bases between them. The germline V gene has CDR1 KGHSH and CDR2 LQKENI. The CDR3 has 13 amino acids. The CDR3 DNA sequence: TGTGCCAGCTCACCATCCAGGGTGGGTGAAGCTTTCTTT. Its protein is CASSPSRVGEAFF.

CDR3 loop: CAVGQGSYEQYF. In DNA, the CDR3 is TGTGCCGTGGGACAGGGATCATACGAGCAGTACTTC. J is TRBJ2-7 and V is TRBV7-9, with 9 bases identical to TRBD1. The CDR3 sequence is 12 residues long. The J segment lost 4 bases and the V segment lost 11 bases, leaving 6 bases of the junction unmatched. Germline V gene lookup returns CDR1 SEHNR and CDR2 FQNEAQ (reference sequence).

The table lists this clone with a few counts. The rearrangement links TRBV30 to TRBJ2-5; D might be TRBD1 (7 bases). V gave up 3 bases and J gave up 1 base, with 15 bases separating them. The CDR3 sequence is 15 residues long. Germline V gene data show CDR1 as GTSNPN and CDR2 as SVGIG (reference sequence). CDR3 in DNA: TGTGCCTGGAGGCGTCAGGGGGGAATCCAAGAGACCCAGTACTTC. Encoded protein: CAWRRQGGIQETQYF.

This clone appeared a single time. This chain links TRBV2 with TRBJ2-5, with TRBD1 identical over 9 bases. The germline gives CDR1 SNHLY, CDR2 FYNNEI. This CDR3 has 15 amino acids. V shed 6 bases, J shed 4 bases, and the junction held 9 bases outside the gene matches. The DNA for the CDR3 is TGTGCCAGCAGCGGGACAGGGCCCTCGGGAGAGACCCAGTACTTC. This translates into CASSGTGPSGETQYF.

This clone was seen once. In DNA form, the CDR3 reads TGTGCCAGCAGTTCAGTCTCTGGCCCTGGAAACACCATATATTTT. This codes for CASSSVSGPGNTIYF. This chain links TRBV6-5 with TRBJ1-3; D gene uncertain. CDR1 and CDR2 (germline): MNHEY, SVGAGI. This CDR3 contains 15 residues. V lost 4 bases and J 2 bases, leaving 12 bases between the germline ends.

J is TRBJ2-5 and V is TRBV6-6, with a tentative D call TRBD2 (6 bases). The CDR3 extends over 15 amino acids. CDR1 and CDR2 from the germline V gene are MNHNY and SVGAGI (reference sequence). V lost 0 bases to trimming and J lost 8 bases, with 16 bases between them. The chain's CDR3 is CASSYSVPGGGTQYF. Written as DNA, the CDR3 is TGTGCCAGCAGTTACTCGGTCCCCGGGGGTGGAACCCAGTACTTC.

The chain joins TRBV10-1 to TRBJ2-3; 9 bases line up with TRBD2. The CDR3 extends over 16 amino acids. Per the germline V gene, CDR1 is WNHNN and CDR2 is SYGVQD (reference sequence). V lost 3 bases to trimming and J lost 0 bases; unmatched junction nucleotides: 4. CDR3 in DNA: TGCGCCAGCAGTGACCATAGCGGGGGAAGCACAGATACGCAGTATTTT. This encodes CASSDHSGGSTDTQYF.

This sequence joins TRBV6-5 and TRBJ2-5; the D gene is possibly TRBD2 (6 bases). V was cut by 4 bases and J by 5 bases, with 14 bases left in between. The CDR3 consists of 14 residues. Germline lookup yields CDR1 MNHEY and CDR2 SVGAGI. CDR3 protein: CASSFGSRGETQYF. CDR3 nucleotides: TGTGCCAGCAGTTTCGGGTCACGGGGGGAGACCCAGTACTTC.

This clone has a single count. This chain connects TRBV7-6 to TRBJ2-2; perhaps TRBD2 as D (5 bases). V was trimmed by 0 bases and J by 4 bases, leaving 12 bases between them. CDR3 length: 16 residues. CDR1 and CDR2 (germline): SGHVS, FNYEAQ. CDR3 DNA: TGTGCCAGCAGCTTAGCGTATACGGGGTCCACCGGGGAGCTGTTTTTT. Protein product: CASSLAYTGSTGELFF.

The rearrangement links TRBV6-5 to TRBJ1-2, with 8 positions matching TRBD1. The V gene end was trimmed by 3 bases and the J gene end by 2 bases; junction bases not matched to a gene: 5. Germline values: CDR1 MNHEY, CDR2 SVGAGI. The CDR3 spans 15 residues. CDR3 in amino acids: CASSYFGTGNYGYTF. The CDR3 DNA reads TGTGCCAGCAGTTATTTTGGGACAGGCAACTATGGCTACACCTTC.

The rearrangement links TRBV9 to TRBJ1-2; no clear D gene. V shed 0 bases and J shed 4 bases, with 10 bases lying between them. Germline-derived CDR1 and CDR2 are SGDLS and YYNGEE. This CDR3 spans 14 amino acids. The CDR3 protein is CASSVDQVPYGYTF. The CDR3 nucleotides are TGTGCCAGCAGCGTAGATCAGGTACCCTATGGCTACACCTTC. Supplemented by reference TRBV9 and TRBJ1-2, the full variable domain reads DSGVTQTPKHLITATGQRVTLRCSPRSGDLSVYWYQQSLDQGLQFLIQYYNGEERAKGNILERFSAQQFPDLHSELNLSSLELGDSALYFCASSVDQVPYGYTFGSGTRLTVV.

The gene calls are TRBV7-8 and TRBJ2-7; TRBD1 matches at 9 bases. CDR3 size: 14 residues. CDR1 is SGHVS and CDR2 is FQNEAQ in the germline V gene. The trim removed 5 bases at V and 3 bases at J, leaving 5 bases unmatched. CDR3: CASSRRQGGYEQYF. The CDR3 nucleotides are TGTGCCAGCAGCCGTCGACAGGGGGGCTACGAGCAGTACTTC.